The rows below give T cell receptor beta chains drawn from one sample of a study of blood T cell repertoires in COVID-19. Produced via immunoSEQ multiplex PCR; TCRdb's table is partial and in-frame only. The sample lists 150,000 or so clones, roughly 87% occurring once. The sequenced sample was PBMCs or T cells enriched from blood (not recorded which). Source of these receptors: a human donor with acute COVID-19. The donor label of this sample is uncertain. Both conserved end residues are part of each CDR3. Each record gives: D gene, CDR3 length, clone size, J gene, V gene, CDR3 DNA, CDR3 protein. The D gene is left open where the match is weak. A clone size is listed for some rows: how often the clone was seen (once, few, many), or a class if it is expanded.

>TRBD1|15|-|TRBJ1-6|TRBV19
TGTGCCAGTACCCCCCGCGGCAGGGGGGCTTCACCCCTCCACTTT
CASTPRGRGASPLHF
>-|13|-|TRBJ1-5|TRBV3-1/TRBV3-2
TGTGCCAGCAGCCTGAGCGGGAATCAGCCCCAGCATTTT
CASSLSGNQPQHF
>TRBD1|15|-|TRBJ1-4|TRBV11-2
TGTGCCAGCAGCGACCGGGACAGGGGGAGTGAAAAACTGTTTTTT
CASSDRDRGSEKLFF
>-|15|-|TRBJ2-3|TRBV5-1
TGCGCCAGCAGCACTTTGGACAGTCTCTCGGATACGCAGTATTTT
CASSTLDSLSDTQYF
>TRBD1|15|-|TRBJ2-5|TRBV5-6
TGTGCCAGCAGCTCGACAGAGGGGGCTGGCGAGACCCAGTACTTC
CASSSTEGAGETQYF
>TRBD2|15|-|TRBJ2-2|TRBV7-3
TGTGCCACTAACGGGCGGGGGTTGTACACCGGGGAGCTGTTTTTT
CATNGRGLYTGELFF
>-|13|-|TRBJ1-1|TRBV30
TGTGCCTGGAGTGTACGGGTGAACACTGAAGCTTTCTTT
CAWSVRVNTEAFF
>-|16|-|TRBJ2-5|TRBV24-1
TGTGCCACCAGTGATAGGCGGGGACGCGGCCAAGAGACCCAGTACTTC
CATSDRRGRGQETQYF
>-|14|-|TRBJ2-3|TRBV29-1
TGCAGCGCTGCGATGCGGGTTGACTCAGATACGCAGTATTTT
CSAAMRVDSDTQYF
>TRBD2|14|-|TRBJ2-7|TRBV6-5
TGTGCCAGCAGGGTTGACGGGGGGGCCTACGAGCAGTACTTC
CASRVDGGAYEQYF
>TRBD1|17|-|TRBJ2-1|TRBV4-3
TGCGCCAGCAGCCGAGAATCAACAGGGGATTACTACAATGAGCAGTTCTTC
CASSRESTGDYYNEQFF
>-|15|-|TRBJ1-5|TRBV7-9
TGTGCCAGCAGCCTGGGGGGTATTAGCAATCAGCCCCAGCATTTT
CASSLGGISNQPQHF
>-|14|-|TRBJ2-2|TRBV27
TGTGCCAGCAGTTCAGCGGCGAACACCGGGGAGCTGTTTTTT
CASSSAANTGELFF
>-|16|-|TRBJ1-3|TRBV6-2/TRBV6-3
TGTGCCAGCAGTTACACAAGGCGGGAGACTGGAAACACCATATATTTT
CASSYTRRETGNTIYF
>-|16|-|TRBJ1-2|TRBV4-2
TGTGCCAGCAGCCAAGAATTGAAGGGGTTCTCCTATGGCTACACCTTC
CASSQELKGFSYGYTF
>-|15|-|TRBJ2-1|TRBV9
TGTGCCAGCAGCCCCCGGGAAGCTGCCTACAATGAGCAGTTCTTC
CASSPREAAYNEQFF
>-|16|once|TRBJ1-1|TRBV24-1
TGTGCCACCAGGGGGGAAGGGCCTTACGGGGGCACTGAAGCTTTCTTT
CATRGEGPYGGTEAFF
>-|13|-|TRBJ1-6|TRBV27
TGTGCCAGCAGCCCTTCAAGAGGCTCACCCCTCCACTTT
CASSPSRGSPLHF
>-|16|-|TRBJ2-1|TRBV19
TGTGCCAGTAGTATTCAGCACGCGGCCGCCTACAATGAGCAGTTCTTC
CASSIQHAAAYNEQFF
>-|14|-|TRBJ2-3|TRBV5-4
TGTGCCACCAGGGACACTCGAGGCACAGATACGCAGTATTTT
CATRDTRGTDTQYF
>TRBD1|15|-|TRBJ1-1|TRBV6-5
TGTGCCAGCAGCAAGGCCGGGACAGCGAACACTGAAGCTTTCTTT
CASSKAGTANTEAFF
>-|18|-|TRBJ1-6|TRBV6-2/TRBV6-3
TGTGCCAGCAGTTTTTCCCCGGCCAACACAGTGGTTAATTCACCCCTCCACTTT
CASSFSPANTVVNSPLHF
>-|14|-|TRBJ2-7|TRBV7-9
TGTGCCAGCAGCTTAGAATTGGCAGGGGCCGAGCAGTACTTC
CASSLELAGAEQYF
>-|15|few|TRBJ2-1|TRBV12-5
TGTGCTAGTGGTTCCTCAGGGGCCACACTCAATGAGCAGTTCTTC
CASGSSGATLNEQFF
>-|14|-|TRBJ1-5|TRBV27
TGTGCCAGCAGTTTAAGTGGTTTGGCTCAGCCCCAGCATTTT
CASSLSGLAQPQHF
>-|15|-|TRBJ1-1|TRBV28
TGTGCCAGCAGTTCCCCTGGGTCGGGGGACACTGAAGCTTTCTTT
CASSSPGSGDTEAFF
>-|15|-|TRBJ1-2|TRBV5-6
TGTGCCAGCAGCTTGACCCAGATTAAGCAGGGTGGCTACACCTTC
CASSLTQIKQGGYTF
>TRBD2|14|-|TRBJ2-5|TRBV7-2
TGTGCCAGCGGGCCTCGGGGGGGCCTGGAGACCCAGTACTTC
CASGPRGGLETQYF
>TRBD1|20|-|TRBJ2-5|TRBV3-1/TRBV3-2
TGTGCCAGCAGCCAAGATACCCTTGCGGGGGACAGGGCCTTAGAAGAGACCCAGTACTTC
CASSQDTLAGDRALEETQYF
>TRBD2|16|-|TRBJ2-3|TRBV4-1
TGCGCCAGCAGCCAAGGGTTTCTAGCGGGCACAGATACGCAGTATTTT
CASSQGFLAGTDTQYF
>-|17|-|TRBJ1-2|TRBV4-3
TGCGCCAGCAGCCAAGATCTGGGGGCCGAGACGAGGTATGGCTACACCTTC
CASSQDLGAETRYGYTF
>TRBD2|16|-|TRBJ2-5|TRBV9
TGTGCCAGCAGCGTAGAGGGCGGGGGGGCCGGCGAGACCCAGTACTTC
CASSVEGGGAGETQYF
>TRBD1|16|-|TRBJ1-2|TRBV5-1
TGCGCCAGCAGCTTGGGGACAGGGGGCCCTAACTATGGCTACACCTTC
CASSLGTGGPNYGYTF
>-|13|-|TRBJ2-3|TRBV9
TGTGCCAGCAGCGTGACGCCCGGGGATACGCAGTATTTT
CASSVTPGDTQYF